The subject of this entry is one T cell receptor beta chain. In the authors' methods: Using reference gene primer amplification, nucleated cell counts were estimated. Assay used: immunoSEQ multiplex PCR; TCRdb lists only in-frame clones, some missing. V and J calls and clone size come straight from that table; D and trimming were deduced from the DNA. The sample records 100,000 or so clones, around four fifths being singletons. This entry is derived from a study of blood T cell repertoires in COVID-19. On the study more broadly: Samples representing acute and convalescent COVID-19 were sourced from the United States, Italy and Spain. PBMCs, B-cell-depleted T cells, or T cells provided the cDNA or gDNA that made up the material.

Germline V gene data show CDR1 as KGHDR and CDR2 as SFDVKD. With 1 base removed from V and 8 bases from J, the gap between germline ends came to 13 bases. The CDR3 runs 14 residues. The rearrangement links TRBV24-1 to TRBJ1-2; TRBD1 might be the D (5 bases). Sequences were obtained from peripheral blood. This TCR was recovered from a man aged 50 to 59 with active or convalescent COVID-19. CDR3: CATSDFRAGGGYTF. The CDR3 DNA is TGTGCCACCAGTGATTTCAGGGCAGGTGGAGGCTACACCTTC.